This passage covers 29 T cell receptor beta chains from one sample sequenced in a study of CD8 T cells in Susac syndrome. Random-hexamer reverse transcription was applied to about 0.45 to 1 ug RNA. TCRdb itself ran the immunoSEQ multiplex PCR reads through MiXCR, one entry per CDR3 protein. This table holds under 200,000 distinct CDR3 sequences, approximately 94% found once. Sequenced: CD4+ T cells from PBMCs. The receptors were sampled from a human donor with Susac syndrome.

This chain uses TRBV21-1 with TRBJ1-5. TRBV21-1 is classified as a pseudogene. This CDR3 region has 14 residues. In nucleotides, the CDR3 is TGTGCCAGGACTAATAGGAAGGGCAATCAGCCCCAGCATTTT. This sequence encodes CARTNRKGNQPQHF.

This clonotype has just one count. The V call is TRBV12-3 or TRBV12-4, the J call TRBJ1-5; 7 positions agree with TRBD1. With V trimmed by 4 bases and J by 2 bases, 8 bases remained unmatched. CDR3 length: 16 residues. The CDR3 reads CASSSSTGYGNQPQHF. As DNA, the CDR3 is TGTGCCAGCAGTTCGTCGACAGGGTATGGCAATCAGCCCCAGCATTTT.

This chain connects TRBV6-5 to TRBJ2-3; TRBD1 is a possible D gene (6 bases). V lost 6 bases, J lost 2 bases, and 9 bases lay in between. CDR3 length: 13 residues. The germline V gene has CDR1 MNHEY and CDR2 SVGAGI. This CDR3 is CASRNRDTDTQYF. The CDR3 DNA reads TGTGCCAGCAGAAACAGGGACACAGATACGCAGTATTTT.

Only one count was recorded for this clonotype. This chain connects TRBV20-1 to TRBJ1-1, with 7 nucleotides matching TRBD1. CDR3 length equals 16 residues. CDR1 DFQATT and CDR2 SNEGSKA come from the germline V gene (reference sequence). The ends lost 3 bases at V and 1 base at J; junction bases unmatched: 11. In DNA form, the CDR3 reads TGCAGTGCTAGCCCAAATAACAGGGGAAAGAACACTGAAGCTTTCTTT. Protein: CSASPNNRGKNTEAFF.

This sequence joins TRBV18 and TRBJ1-5; 9 bases agree with TRBD1. The germline V gene has CDR1 KGHSH and CDR2 LQKENI. Unmatched junction bases numbered 5, after V lost 6 bases and J lost 11 bases. The CDR3 sequence is 12 residues long. The CDR3: CASSGTGRTQHF. The DNA of the CDR3 is TGTGCCAGCTCCGGGACAGGGAGGACCCAGCATTTT.

The chain is built from TRBV29-1 and TRBJ2-4; 7 bases line up with TRBD1. Trimming removed 6 bases from V and 7 bases from J; junction bases left unmatched: 6. There are 12 residues in the CDR3. Per the germline V gene, CDR1 is SQVTM and CDR2 is ANQGSEA. The CDR3 DNA follows: TGCAGCGTCTACCAGGGGGTCAACATTCAGTACTTC. This codes for CSVYQGVNIQYF.

This rearrangement joins TRBV4-3 to TRBJ1-6; no clear D gene. The CDR3 spans 17 residues. The germline CDR1 and CDR2 sequences are LGHNA and YSLEER. Trimming removed 0 bases from V and 0 bases from J, with 9 bases in between. The chain's CDR3 is CASSQDFRFSYNSPLHF. CDR3 sequence (DNA): TGCGCCAGCAGCCAAGATTTCCGGTTCTCCTATAATTCACCCCTCCACTTT.

The chain uses TRBV2 and TRBJ2-3, with 8 bases identical to TRBD2. V lost 4 bases and J lost 4; bases outside the gene matches: 7. CDR3 length equals 15 residues. Per the germline V gene, CDR1 is SNHLY and CDR2 is FYNNEI. The CDR3 here is CASSAGGAVADTQYF. CDR3 DNA: TGTGCCAGCAGTGCCGGGGGGGCAGTGGCAGATACGCAGTATTTT.

The chain combines TRBV5-5 with TRBJ1-1, with TRBD1 identical over 11 bases. Germline values: CDR1 SGHKS, CDR2 YYEKEE (reference sequence). CDR3 size: 15 residues. The ends lost 3 bases at V and 0 bases at J; junction bases unmatched: 1. The CDR3, as DNA: TGTGCCAGCAGCTGGGACAGGGGGATGAACACTGAAGCTTTCTTT. It is translated as CASSWDRGMNTEAFF.

V is TRBV3-1 and J is TRBJ1-2; 9 bases fit TRBD1. The CDR3 extends over 16 amino acids. Losses at the gene ends were 1 base for V and 4 bases for J; bases not matched to a gene: 7. The germline CDR1 and CDR2 sequences are LGHDT and YNNKEL (reference sequence). The CDR3 loop reads CASSQGYGQGTYGYTF. Written as DNA, the CDR3 is TGTGCCAGCAGCCAAGGTTACGGACAGGGGACCTATGGCTACACCTTC.

The rearrangement uses TRBV29-1 and TRBJ2-2; TRBD1 is a possible D gene (6 bases). The CDR3 runs 12 residues. Trimming took 6 bases from V and 1 from J, leaving 6 bases between them. Looked up from germline, CDR1 is SQVTM and CDR2 is ANQGSEA. The CDR3 nucleotides are TGCAGCGTGACAGGGAACACCGGGGAGCTGTTTTTT. Translation: CSVTGNTGELFF.

The chain combines TRBV20-1 with TRBJ1-1; 12 positions agree with TRBD1. This CDR3 region has 16 residues. Germline loops: CDR1 DFQATT, CDR2 SNEGSKA (reference sequence). J lost 3 bases, V lost 6 bases, and 11 bases had no gene match. CDR3 nucleotides: TGCAGTGCCACGGGGGACAGGGGGCGCGGGGACACTGAAGCTTTCTTT. Its translation: CSATGDRGRGDTEAFF.

The chain uses TRBV29-1 and TRBJ2-1; D might be TRBD1 (6 bases). Deletions cut 7 bases from V and 2 bases from J, with 6 bases between. Germline V gene data show CDR1 as SQVTM and CDR2 as ANQGSEA. This CDR3 contains 11 residues. CDR3 nucleotide sequence: TGCAGCGACAGGGCCTACAATGAGCAGTTCTTC. This translates into CSDRAYNEQFF.

The chain combines TRBV20-1 with TRBJ2-7, with D unclear. This CDR3 has 11 amino acids. Trimming took off 6 bases at V and 5 bases at J, with 11 bases between the two ends. Germline-derived CDR1 and CDR2 are DFQATT and SNEGSKA (reference sequence). The CDR3 nucleotides are TGCAGTGCGAAACTCCGGGACGAGCAGTACTTC. This sequence encodes CSAKLRDEQYF.

The chain has TRBV14 and TRBJ2-5; 9 bases are a match to TRBD2. The CDR3 length is 17 residues. V gave up 0 bases and J gave up 5 bases; unmatched junction bases: 10. Per the germline V gene, CDR1 is SGHDN and CDR2 is FVKESK. CDR3 bases: TGTGCCAGCAGCCAAGATACGGCGGGGGGGCGGCGGGAGACCCAGTACTTC. The encoded protein is CASSQDTAGGRRETQYF.

The CDR3 DNA follows: TGTGCCAGCAGCAGTCTGGACAGGGCGGGCGCTGGCTACACCTTC. This gives the protein CASSSLDRAGAGYTF. V is TRBV3-1 and J is TRBJ1-2; 8 bases fit TRBD1. This CDR3 comprises 15 residues. V lost 5 bases and J lost 7; bases outside the gene matches: 12. Germline values: CDR1 LGHDT, CDR2 YNNKEL (reference sequence).

The V call is TRBV29-1, the J call TRBJ1-2, with D possibly being TRBD1 (5 bases). V lost 6 bases, J lost 0 bases, and 14 bases lay in between. The CDR3 totals 14 residues. The germline gives CDR1 SQVTM, CDR2 ANQGSEA. Written as DNA, the CDR3 is TGCAGCGTCCAGGGAGACACCTCTAACTATGGCTACACCTTC. Amino acids: CSVQGDTSNYGYTF.

V and J are TRBV7-2 and TRBJ1-5; tentatively, D is TRBD1 (6 bases). V lost 1 base to trimming and J lost 7 bases, with 11 bases between them. Germline CDR1 SGHTA, CDR2 FQGNSA. This CDR3 has 14 amino acids. The chain's CDR3 is CASSLGQAGQPQHF. In nucleotides, the CDR3 is TGTGCCAGCAGCTTAGGACAGGCCGGCCAGCCCCAGCATTTT.

The rearrangement joins TRBV20-1 to TRBJ1-1, with D possibly being TRBD1 (6 bases). CDR1 DFQATT and CDR2 SNEGSKA come from the germline V gene (reference sequence). V shed 5 bases and J shed 2 bases, with 12 bases lying between them. The CDR3 has 13 residues. The CDR3 loop is CSAFRGPNTEAFF. The CDR3 nucleotides read TGCAGTGCTTTTCGGGGGCCTAACACTGAAGCTTTCTTT.

The chain is built from TRBV5-1 and TRBJ2-3, with no clear D. In germline, CDR1 is SGHRS, CDR2 YFSETQ. Between the trimmed V and J ends, which lost 0 bases and 2 bases, there was a span of 7 bases. This CDR3 spans 14 amino acids. The CDR3 nucleotides read TGCGCCAGCAGCTTGGACAGCTTCACAGATACGCAGTATTTT. This gives the protein CASSLDSFTDTQYF. Full variable domain (rest looked up from reference TRBV5-1 and TRBJ2-3): KAGVTQTPRYLIKTRGQQVTLSCSPISGHRSVSWYQQTPGQGLQFLFEYFSETQRNKGNFPGRFSGRQFSNSRSEMNVSTLELGDSALYLCASSLDSFTDTQYFGPGTRLTVL.

The CDR3, as DNA: TGTGCCAGCACTCCCGGACACTCCAGAAGATCCTGGACCCAGTACTTC. Protein sequence: CASTPGHSRRSWTQYF. The chain couples TRBV12-3 or TRBV12-4 to TRBJ2-5; tentatively, D is TRBD1 (5 bases). This CDR3 contains 16 residues. V dropped 7 bases and J dropped 7 bases, with 25 bases sitting between them.

V is TRBV15 and J is TRBJ1-5, with D tentatively TRBD1 (5 bases). The CDR3 sequence is 14 residues long. Between the trimmed V and J ends, which lost 5 bases and 5 bases, there was a span of 13 bases. The germline CDR1 and CDR2 sequences are LNHNV and YYDKDF (reference sequence). CDR3: CATSRDPGDQPQHF. The CDR3 DNA is TGTGCCACCAGCCGGGACCCCGGGGATCAGCCCCAGCATTTT.

The gene calls are TRBV20-1 and TRBJ2-7; 8 nucleotides line up with TRBD2. CDR1 and CDR2 from the germline V gene are DFQATT and SNEGSKA (reference sequence). The CDR3 consists of 13 residues. The CDR3 coding sequence is TGCAGCGGTTTTCGGGGGGGTCCCTACGAGCAGTACTTC. Protein sequence: CSGFRGGPYEQYF.

V is TRBV12-3 or TRBV12-4 and J is TRBJ1-2; possible D gene TRBD1, 5 bases. Between the trimmed V and J ends, which lost 7 bases and 6 bases, there was a span of 18 bases. This CDR3 has 14 residues. CDR3 nucleotides: TGTGCCAGCACGCGTTGGAAGGGGTTGGATGGCTACACCTTC. Residues: CASTRWKGLDGYTF.

This clonotype was detected a few times. The chain joins TRBV7-2 to TRBJ2-1; D remains ambiguous. Between the trimmed V and J ends, which lost 1 base and 6 bases, there was a span of 7 bases. The CDR3 is made up of 13 amino acids. The germline V gene has CDR1 SGHTA and CDR2 FQGNSA. The CDR3 spells CASSLGLINEQFF. The CDR3 region has the DNA TGTGCCAGCAGCTTAGGACTCATCAATGAGCAGTTCTTC.

The rearrangement links TRBV6-2 or TRBV6-3 to TRBJ2-7, with D possibly being TRBD1 or TRBD2 (6 bases each). The germline V gene has CDR1 MNHEY and CDR2 SVGEGT. The CDR3 has 14 amino acids. V lost 5 bases and J lost 3, with 14 bases in between. The CDR3 DNA reads as TGTGCCAGCAGTCGAGAGGGGGGTGGCTACGAGCAGTACTTC. Protein sequence: CASSREGGGYEQYF.

The chain links TRBV7-9 to TRBJ1-2, with 7 bases lining up with TRBD1. Per the germline V gene, CDR1 is SEHNR and CDR2 is FQNEAQ (reference sequence). The CDR3 has 11 residues. The V and J ends lost 8 bases and 6 bases, in that order; junction bases with no gene match: 3. The CDR3 DNA reads as TGTGCCAGCGGAGGGGGCAATGGCTACACCTTC. Encoded protein: CASGGGNGYTF.

The sample holds one count of this clonotype. The gene calls are TRBV20-1 and TRBJ2-7, with TRBD2 matching 10 bases. With V trimmed by 6 bases and J by 7 bases, 12 bases remained unmatched. Per the germline V gene, CDR1 is DFQATT and CDR2 is SNEGSKA (reference sequence). CDR3 length equals 14 residues. Here the CDR3 DNA reads TGCAGTGCCGCTCCCGCGAGACTAGCGGGTGAGCAGTACTTC. It specifies CSAAPARLAGEQYF.

Only one count was recorded for this clonotype. CDR3 amino acids: CASSLGTTYEAFF. DNA for the CDR3: TGCGCCAGCAGCTTGGGGACAACCTATGAAGCTTTCTTT. This chain connects TRBV5-1 to TRBJ1-1; possible D gene TRBD1, 5 bases. CDR3 length: 13 amino acids. V was trimmed by 0 bases and J by 7 bases, leaving 10 bases between them. The germline V gene encodes CDR1 SGHRS and CDR2 YFSETQ.